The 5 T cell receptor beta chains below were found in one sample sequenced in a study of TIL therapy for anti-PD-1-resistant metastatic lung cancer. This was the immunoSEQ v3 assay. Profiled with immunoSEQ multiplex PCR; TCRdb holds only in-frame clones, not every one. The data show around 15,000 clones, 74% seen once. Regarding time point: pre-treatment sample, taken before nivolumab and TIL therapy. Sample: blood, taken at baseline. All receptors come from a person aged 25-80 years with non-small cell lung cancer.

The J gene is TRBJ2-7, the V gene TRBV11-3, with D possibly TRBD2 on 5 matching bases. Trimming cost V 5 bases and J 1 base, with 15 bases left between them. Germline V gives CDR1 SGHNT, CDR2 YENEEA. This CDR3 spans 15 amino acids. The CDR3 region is CASSPRIGESYEQYF. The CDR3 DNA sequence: TGTGCCAGCAGCCCTAGAATCGGGGAATCCTACGAGCAGTACTTC. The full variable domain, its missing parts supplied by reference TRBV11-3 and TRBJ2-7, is EAGVVQSPRYKIIEKKQPVAFWCNPISGHNTLYWYLQNLGQGPELLIRYENEEAVDDSQLPKDRFSAERLKGVDSTLKIQPAELGDSAVYLCASSPRIGESYEQYFGPGTRLTVT.

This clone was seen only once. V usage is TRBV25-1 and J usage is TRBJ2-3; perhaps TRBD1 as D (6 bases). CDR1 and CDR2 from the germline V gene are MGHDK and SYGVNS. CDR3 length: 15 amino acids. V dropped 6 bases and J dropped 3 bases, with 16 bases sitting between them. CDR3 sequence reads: CASSRGIRVTDTQYF. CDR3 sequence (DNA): TGTGCCAGCAGCAGGGGCATCCGGGTAACAGATACGCAGTATTTT. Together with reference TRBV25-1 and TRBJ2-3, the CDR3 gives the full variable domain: EADIYQTPRYLVIGTGKKITLECSQTMGHDKMYWYQQDPGMELHLIHYSYGVNSTEKGDLSSESTVSRIRTEHFPLTLESARPSHTSQYLCASSRGIRVTDTQYFGPGTRLTVL.

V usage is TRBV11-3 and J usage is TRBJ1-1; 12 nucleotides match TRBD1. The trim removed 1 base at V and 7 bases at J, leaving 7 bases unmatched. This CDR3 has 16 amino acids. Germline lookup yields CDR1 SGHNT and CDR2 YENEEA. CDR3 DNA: TGTGCCAGCAGCTTAGTCGGGACAGGGGGCGCGGATGAAGCTTTCTTT. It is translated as CASSLVGTGGADEAFF.

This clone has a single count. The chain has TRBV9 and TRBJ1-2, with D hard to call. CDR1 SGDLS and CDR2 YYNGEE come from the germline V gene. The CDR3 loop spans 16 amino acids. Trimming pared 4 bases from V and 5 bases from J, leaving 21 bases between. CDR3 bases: TGTGCCAGCAGCCCAGACCTAATTCTACGGTGGTATGGCTACACCTTC. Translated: CASSPDLILRWYGYTF.

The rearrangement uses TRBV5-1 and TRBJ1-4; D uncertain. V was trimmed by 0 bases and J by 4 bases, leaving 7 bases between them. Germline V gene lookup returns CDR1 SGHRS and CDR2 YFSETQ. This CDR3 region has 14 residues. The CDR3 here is CASSLGLHNEKLFF. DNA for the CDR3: TGCGCCAGCAGCTTGGGCCTACATAATGAAAAACTGTTTTTT. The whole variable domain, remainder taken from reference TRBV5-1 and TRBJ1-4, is KAGVTQTPRYLIKTRGQQVTLSCSPISGHRSVSWYQQTPGQGLQFLFEYFSETQRNKGNFPGRFSGRQFSNSRSEMNVSTLELGDSALYLCASSLGLHNEKLFFGSGTQLSVL.